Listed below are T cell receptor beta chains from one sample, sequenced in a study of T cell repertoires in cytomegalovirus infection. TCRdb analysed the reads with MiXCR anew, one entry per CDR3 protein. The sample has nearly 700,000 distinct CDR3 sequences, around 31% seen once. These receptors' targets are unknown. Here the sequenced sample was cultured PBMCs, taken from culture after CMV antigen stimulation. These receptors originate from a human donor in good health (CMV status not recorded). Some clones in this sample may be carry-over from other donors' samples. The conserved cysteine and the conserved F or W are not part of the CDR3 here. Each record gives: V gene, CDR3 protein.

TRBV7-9	ASSFFGGSQETQY
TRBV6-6	ASSSTRTGGEETQY
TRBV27	ASSTDRLLTYNSPLH
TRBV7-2	ASSLRQTSYEQY
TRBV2	ASTRAPNTGELF
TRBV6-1	ASSEAWANQETQY
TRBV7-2	ASSLGYRDDGYT
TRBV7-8	ASSLGGLTTGQETQY
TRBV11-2	ASSLLGQANTEAF
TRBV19	ASKDRDSNQPQH
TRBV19	ASSAGGVQETQY
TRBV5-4	ASSPLGRRTGYT
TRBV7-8	ASSPGGGRNNQPQH
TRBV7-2	ASSFRGGAYNEQF
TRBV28	ASKYPGQGTEAF
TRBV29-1	SVSGRMNTEAF
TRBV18	ASSPPATNEKLF
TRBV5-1	ASSLVPTGVSTDTQY
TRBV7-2	ASSPRPAIDTQY
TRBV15	ATSSGGTGNTEAF
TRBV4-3	ASSQDWGGGLYGYT
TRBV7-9	ASSLEDYYEQY
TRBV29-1	SVGYPLPSYNEQF
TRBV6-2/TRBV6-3	ASAPLTDTQY
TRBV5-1	ASGGGGQQF
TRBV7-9	ASSPTAFNEKLF
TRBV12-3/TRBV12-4	ASSPPGLAGAKNIQY
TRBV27	ASSLTRRRGVHGYT
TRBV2	ASSLGRGFNTGELF
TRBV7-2	ASSQNRPTGTGLNSPLH
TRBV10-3	AMGRQPQH
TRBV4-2	ASSYDRGRAYEQY
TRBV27	ATGGGYEQY
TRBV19	ASSIVPSDEQY
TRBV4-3	ASSQDTGGRSYT
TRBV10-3	AISGSFGQRDSGNTIY
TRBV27	ASTSGQGYNEQF
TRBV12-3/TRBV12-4	ASSFGFEQF
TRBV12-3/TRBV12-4	ASSLEGSGSYEQY
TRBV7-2	ASAVIDTYYGYT
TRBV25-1	ASGTRGVLQETQY
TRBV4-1	ASSQVGGVSNNEQF
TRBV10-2	ASLPRDYYNEQF
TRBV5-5	ASTPPGGRWGDTEAF
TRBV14	ASSLQDLGTEAF